Listed here are 18 T cell receptor beta chains from one sample, sequenced in a study of CD8 T cells in ankylosing spondylitis (dated by TCRdb to the late 2010s). Paper-wide results and their limitations: A TCR beta motif made up of fewer than 10 highly homologous amino acid variants appeared to be characteristic of blood from ankylosing spondylitis patients.

These receptors lack a known antigen. Library generation was performed with 5' RACE. For sequencing, an Illumina HiSeq 2500 was employed. TCRdb applied fastp at Q25 and MiXCR to the public reads, then kept only in-frame beta chains. Each record represents a unique CDR3 protein, reported with the most common genes and DNA among its rows. The sample contains more than 650,000 distinct CDR3 sequences, approximately 10% of them found a single time. The ten largest account for roughly 0.51% of the sample. Input material: blood, either unsorted or a sorted T cell fraction (not recorded which). The receptors were gathered from a male donor with ankylosing spondylitis.

The chain carries TRBV5-1 and TRBJ2-3; 8 bases map to TRBD2. Trimming removed 4 bases from V and 3 bases from J; junction bases left unmatched: 4. The germline gives CDR1 SGHRS, CDR2 YFSETQ. The CDR3 length is 14 residues. CDR3 amino acids: CASSMGLETDTQYF. CDR3 nucleotide sequence: TGCGCCAGCAGCATGGGACTAGAGACAGATACGCAGTATTTT.

The chain employs TRBV10-1 and TRBJ2-7, with D perhaps TRBD1 (7 bases). The CDR3 length is 16 residues. The germline V gene encodes CDR1 WNHNN and CDR2 SYGVQD (reference sequence). Trimming cost V 3 bases and J 3 bases, with 18 bases left between them. The CDR3: CASSEGGRGTVYEQYF. CDR3 nucleotide sequence: TGCGCCAGCAGTGAAGGAGGACGCGGGACAGTCTACGAGCAGTACTTC.

This chain links TRBV27 with TRBJ2-5, with D perhaps matching TRBD1 (6 bases). CDR3 length: 14 amino acids. CDR1 and CDR2 (germline): MNHEY, SMNVEV (reference sequence). Trimming stripped 3 bases from V and 2 bases from J, with 10 bases between. The CDR3 DNA reads as TGTGCCAGCAGTTTTTGGGACAAGCAAGAGACCCAGTACTTC. As protein: CASSFWDKQETQYF.

The genes are TRBV20-1 and TRBJ2-3; TRBD1 agrees at 9 bases. The V segment lost 8 bases and the J segment 3 bases; nucleotides outside the gene matches: 6. The CDR3 is made up of 13 amino acids. The germline CDR1 and CDR2 sequences are DFQATT and SNEGSKA (reference sequence). For the CDR3, the DNA is TGCAGTCGTCAGGACAGGGGAACAGATACGCAGTATTTT. Amino acids: CSRQDRGTDTQYF.

This clonotype was picked up a small number of times. This sequence joins TRBV18 and TRBJ1-3; no reliable D call. Looked up from germline, CDR1 is KGHSH and CDR2 is LQKENI. This CDR3 has 15 amino acids. Deletions cut 5 bases from V and 0 bases from J, with 11 bases between. For the CDR3, the DNA is TGTGCCAGCTCAGAATCAGCGAGCTCTGGAAACACCATATATTTT. This sequence encodes CASSESASSGNTIYF.

This clonotype was counted ten times or more. The chain has TRBV29-1 and TRBJ1-1; D gene uncertain. The germline V gene has CDR1 SQVTM and CDR2 ANQGSEA. The CDR3 is 11 amino acids. Trimming shortened V by 4 bases and J by 2 bases, and 5 bases separated the two germline ends. The CDR3 loop is CSVVTNTEAFF. CDR3 sequence (DNA): TGCAGCGTTGTAACAAACACTGAAGCTTTCTTT.

This chain links TRBV9 with TRBJ2-3; TRBD2 agrees at 10 bases. J was trimmed by 10 bases and V by 0 bases; bases with no gene match: 2. The CDR3 runs to 13 residues. Germline V lookup: CDR1 SGDLS, CDR2 YYNGEE. CDR3 sequence reads: CASSVDLAGAQYF. CDR3 in DNA: TGTGCCAGCAGCGTAGACCTAGCGGGAGCGCAGTATTTT.

This clonotype was seen only a few times. A much larger clone sits a single nucleotide away, making a read error possible. The chain is built from TRBV29-1 and TRBJ1-1; weak D call: TRBD1 (6 bases). This CDR3 has 12 residues. Deletions cut 7 bases from V and 1 base from J, with 10 bases between. Germline CDR1 reads SQVTM; CDR2 reads ANQGSEA. CDR3 in DNA: TGCAGCGCCGGACAGAGGAACACTGAAGCTTTCTTT. Amino acid sequence: CSAGQRNTEAFF.

This clonotype was counted only a few times. V gene TRBV6-5 combines with J gene TRBJ1-1, with 9 bases identical to TRBD1. Germline CDR1 and CDR2: MNHEY and SVGAGI. Trimming at V came to 2 bases and at J to 1 base, leaving 5 bases not matched to a gene. The CDR3 runs 16 residues. CDR3 nucleotides: TGTGCCAGCAGTTACGGCGACAGGGGGACGAACACTGAAGCTTTCTTT. This gives the protein CASSYGDRGTNTEAFF.

J is TRBJ2-1 and V is TRBV27; unclear D gene. The CDR3 extends over 15 amino acids. CDR1 and CDR2 (germline): MNHEY, SMNVEV (reference sequence). Trimming left V 6 bases short and J 4 bases short, with 16 bases between. This chain's CDR3 is CASSSRSLGYNEQFF. DNA for the CDR3: TGTGCCAGCAGCTCCCGAAGCCTAGGGTACAATGAGCAGTTCTTC.

The V call is TRBV6-1, the J call TRBJ2-3; possibly TRBD2 for D (5 bases). CDR1 and CDR2 from the germline V gene are MNHNS and SASEGT. This CDR3 is built from 14 residues. V lost 8 bases and J lost 1, with 13 bases in between. CDR3 residues: CASQSPRGTDTQYF. The CDR3 coding sequence is TGTGCCAGCCAGTCCCCGAGGGGCACAGATACGCAGTATTTT.

This clonotype was counted between two and nine times. The chain employs TRBV28 and TRBJ1-2, with D perhaps matching TRBD1 (5 bases). V gave up 2 bases and J gave up 13 bases, with 14 bases separating them. The germline V gene encodes CDR1 MDHEN and CDR2 SYDVKM. This CDR3 is built from 12 residues. Written as DNA, the CDR3 is TGTGCCAGCAGTTTACCGGGACGGACTAGCACCTTC. Translation gives CASSLPGRTSTF.

This clonotype was observed at least ten times. This sequence joins TRBV7-2 and TRBJ2-3, with D perhaps given as TRBD1 or TRBD2 (5 bases each). CDR3 length: 14 amino acids. Trimming took off 4 bases at V and 6 bases at J, with 14 bases between the two ends. Germline V gives CDR1 SGHTA, CDR2 FQGNSA. CDR3 DNA: TGTGCCAGCAGCTGGGACCCGATTGGGGATACGCAGTATTTT. Its translation: CASSWDPIGDTQYF.

This clonotype was seen at least ten times. CDR3 sequence: CSARGETGLLGYTF. CDR3 nucleotide sequence: TGCAGTGCTAGAGGGGAGACAGGTTTACTTGGCTACACCTTC. The rearrangement uses TRBV20-1 and TRBJ1-2; a possible D gene is TRBD1 (6 bases). The germline CDR1 and CDR2 sequences are DFQATT and SNEGSKA (reference sequence). With 1 base removed from V and 7 bases from J, the gap between germline ends came to 16 bases. CDR3 size: 14 residues.

The chain uses TRBV21-1 and TRBJ2-7. TRBV21-1 is an annotated pseudogene. The CDR3 covers 16 residues. The CDR3 bases are TGTGCCAGCAGCAAAGCGATCCGCGGGAGGCCCTACGAGCAGTACTTC. Protein: CASSKAIRGRPYEQYF.

J is TRBJ2-3 and V is TRBV25-1; 10 bases match TRBD1. Trimming took 4 bases from V and 5 from J; bases not matched to a gene: 3. Germline V gives CDR1 MGHDK, CDR2 SYGVNS. This CDR3 comprises 14 residues. In nucleotides, the CDR3 is TGTGCCAGCAGTGGACAGGGGGCGGTAGATACGCAGTATTTT. Translation: CASSGQGAVDTQYF.

The chain employs TRBV20-1 and TRBJ2-3; no reliable D call. Germline assignment: CDR1 DFQATT and CDR2 SNEGSKA (reference sequence). Trimming took off 4 bases at V and 3 bases at J, with 2 bases between the two ends. The CDR3 extends over 10 amino acids. The CDR3 spells CSAKTDTQYF. In DNA, the CDR3 is TGCAGTGCTAAGACAGATACGCAGTATTTT.

This clonotype was counted only a few times. The chain recombines TRBV20-1 with TRBJ1-5, with a tentative D call TRBD1 (5 bases). Between the trimmed V and J ends, which lost 4 bases and 5 bases, there was a span of 15 bases. This CDR3 is 14 amino acids long. Per germline, CDR1 DFQATT and CDR2 SNEGSKA (reference sequence). CDR3: CSANAAGLHQPQHF. CDR3 DNA sequence: TGCAGTGCTAACGCGGCGGGACTTCATCAGCCCCAGCATTTT.